The rows below give T cell receptor beta chains drawn from one sample of a study of blood T cell repertoires in COVID-19. Libraries were prepared by immunoSEQ multiplex PCR; TCRdb keeps only in-frame clonotypes and omits some of them. The table shows 330,000 or so clones, with approximately 89% occurring only once. Material for sequencing was PBMCs or T cells enriched from blood (not recorded which). The receptors were gathered from a man aged 40-50 years in a cohort exposed to, infected with or recovered from COVID-19 (not recorded which). Each CDR3 is given with its conserved first and last residue. D genes are given only for firm matches. Some rows mark clone size as missing; the rest say once, few, many or name a class of expanded clone.

v_gene: TRBV7-9
abundance: once
j_gene: TRBJ2-5
d_gene: NA
CDR3aa: CASSLAMGAGGETQYF
CDR3nt: TGTGCCAGCAGCTTAGCGATGGGCGCCGGGGGAGAGACCCAGTACTTC

v_gene: TRBV15
abundance: NA
j_gene: TRBJ2-1
d_gene: TRBD2
CDR3aa: CATSRGLAGAYEQFF
CDR3nt: TGTGCCACCAGCAGGGGACTAGCGGGAGCATATGAGCAGTTCTTC

v_gene: TRBV2
abundance: NA
j_gene: TRBJ1-3
d_gene: TRBD1
CDR3aa: CASSRDRQGSGNTIYF
CDR3nt: TGTGCCAGCAGCCGAGACCGACAGGGCTCTGGAAACACCATATATTTT

v_gene: TRBV19
abundance: NA
j_gene: TRBJ2-3
d_gene: NA
CDR3aa: CASSTTDTDTQYF
CDR3nt: TGTGCCAGTAGTACCACAGACACAGATACGCAGTATTTT

v_gene: TRBV3-1/TRBV3-2
abundance: NA
j_gene: TRBJ1-3
d_gene: NA
CDR3aa: CASSQDRSSGNTIYF
CDR3nt: TGTGCCAGCAGCCAAGATAGGAGCTCTGGAAACACCATATATTTT

v_gene: TRBV7-9
abundance: NA
j_gene: TRBJ2-3
d_gene: NA
CDR3aa: CASSLIPGTDTQYF
CDR3nt: TGTGCCAGCAGCCTTATCCCGGGCACAGATACGCAGTATTTT

v_gene: TRBV10-2
abundance: NA
j_gene: TRBJ1-1
d_gene: NA
CDR3aa: CAAQGLAEAFF
CDR3nt: TGCGCCGCGCAGGGTCTCGCTGAAGCTTTCTTT

v_gene: TRBV5-4
abundance: NA
j_gene: TRBJ2-5
d_gene: TRBD1
CDR3aa: CASSVDRGQETQYF
CDR3nt: TGTGCCAGCAGCGTAGACAGGGGACAAGAGACCCAGTACTTC

v_gene: TRBV19
abundance: few
j_gene: TRBJ2-7
d_gene: NA
CDR3aa: CASSRSHQNPYEQYF
CDR3nt: TGTGCCAGTAGTCGGTCTCACCAAAATCCCTACGAGCAGTACTTC

v_gene: TRBV6-5
abundance: NA
j_gene: TRBJ2-2
d_gene: TRBD2
CDR3aa: CASTSSGTTGELFF
CDR3nt: TGTGCCAGCACATCCAGCGGGACGACCGGGGAGCTGTTTTTT